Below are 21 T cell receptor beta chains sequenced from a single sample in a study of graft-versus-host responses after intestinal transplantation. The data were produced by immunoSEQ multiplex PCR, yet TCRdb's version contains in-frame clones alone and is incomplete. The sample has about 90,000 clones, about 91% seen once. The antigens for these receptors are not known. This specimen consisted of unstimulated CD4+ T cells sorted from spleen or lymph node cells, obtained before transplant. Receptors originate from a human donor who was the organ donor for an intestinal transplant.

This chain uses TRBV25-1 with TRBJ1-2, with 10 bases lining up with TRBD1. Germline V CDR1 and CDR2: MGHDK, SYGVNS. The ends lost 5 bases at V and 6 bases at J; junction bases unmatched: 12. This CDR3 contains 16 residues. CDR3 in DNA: TGTGCCAGCAGTCCCCGGGACAGGGGAGGATATCATGGCTACACCTTC. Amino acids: CASSPRDRGGYHGYTF.

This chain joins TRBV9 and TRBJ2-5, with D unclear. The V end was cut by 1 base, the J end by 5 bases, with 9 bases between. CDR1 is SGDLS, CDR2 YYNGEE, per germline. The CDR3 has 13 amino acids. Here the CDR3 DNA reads TGTGCCAGCAGCGTATCGGTGGGCGAGACCCAGTACTTC. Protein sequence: CASSVSVGETQYF.

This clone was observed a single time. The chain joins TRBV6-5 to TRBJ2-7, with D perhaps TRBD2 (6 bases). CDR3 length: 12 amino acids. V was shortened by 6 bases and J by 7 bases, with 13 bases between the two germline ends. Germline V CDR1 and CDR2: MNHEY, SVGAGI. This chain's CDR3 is CASSPFAGEQYF. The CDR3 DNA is TGTGCCAGCAGCCCGTTCGCGGGGGAGCAGTACTTC.

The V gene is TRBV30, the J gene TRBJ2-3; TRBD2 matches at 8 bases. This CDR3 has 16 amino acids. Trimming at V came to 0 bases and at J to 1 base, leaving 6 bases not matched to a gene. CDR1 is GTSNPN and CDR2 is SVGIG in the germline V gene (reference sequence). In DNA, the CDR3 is TGTGCCTGGAGTGTAGGTCGCGGGGGGCGCACAGATACGCAGTATTTT. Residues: CAWSVGRGGRTDTQYF.

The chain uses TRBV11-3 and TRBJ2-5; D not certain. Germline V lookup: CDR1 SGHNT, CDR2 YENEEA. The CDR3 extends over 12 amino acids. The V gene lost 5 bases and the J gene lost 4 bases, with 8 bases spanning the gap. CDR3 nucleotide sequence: TGTGCCAGCAGCCAAACGGGAGAGACCCAGTACTTC. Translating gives CASSQTGETQYF.

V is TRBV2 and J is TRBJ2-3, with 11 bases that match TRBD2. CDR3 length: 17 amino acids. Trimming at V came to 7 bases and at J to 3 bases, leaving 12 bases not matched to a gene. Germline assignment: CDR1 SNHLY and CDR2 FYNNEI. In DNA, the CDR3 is TGTGCCAGCACCCCGACTAGCGGGATGATCTTGACAGATACGCAGTATTTT. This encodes CASTPTSGMILTDTQYF.

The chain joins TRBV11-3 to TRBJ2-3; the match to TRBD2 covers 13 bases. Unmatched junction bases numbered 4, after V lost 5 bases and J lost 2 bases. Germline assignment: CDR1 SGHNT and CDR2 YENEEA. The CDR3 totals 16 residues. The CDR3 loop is CASSKGTSGATDTQYF. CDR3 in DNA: TGTGCCAGCAGCAAAGGGACTAGCGGGGCCACAGATACGCAGTATTTT.

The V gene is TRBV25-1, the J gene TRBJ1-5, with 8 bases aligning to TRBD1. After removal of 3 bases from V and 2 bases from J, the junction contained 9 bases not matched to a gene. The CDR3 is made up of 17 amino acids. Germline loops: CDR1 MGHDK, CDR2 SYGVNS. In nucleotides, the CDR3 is TGTGCCAGCAGTGATGGGACAGGCATTCCAGGCAATCAGCCCCAGCATTTT. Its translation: CASSDGTGIPGNQPQHF. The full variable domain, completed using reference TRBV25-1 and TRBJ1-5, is EADIYQTPRYLVIGTGKKITLECSQTMGHDKMYWYQQDPGMELHLIHYSYGVNSTEKGDLSSESTVSRIRTEHFPLTLESARPSHTSQYLCASSDGTGIPGNQPQHFGDGTRLSIL.

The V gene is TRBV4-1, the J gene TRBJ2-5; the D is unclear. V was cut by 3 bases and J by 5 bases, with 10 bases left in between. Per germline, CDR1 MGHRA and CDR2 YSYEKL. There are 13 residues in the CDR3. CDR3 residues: CASSHAHRETQYF. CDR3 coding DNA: TGCGCCAGCAGCCACGCACACCGTGAGACCCAGTACTTC.

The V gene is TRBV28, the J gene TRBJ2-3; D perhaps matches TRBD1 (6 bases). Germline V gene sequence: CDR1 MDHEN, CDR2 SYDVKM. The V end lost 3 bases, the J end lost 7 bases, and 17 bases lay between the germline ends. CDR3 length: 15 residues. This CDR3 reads CASSFRGRGKHTQYF. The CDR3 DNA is TGTGCCAGCAGTTTCCGGGGCAGGGGAAAGCATACGCAGTATTTT.

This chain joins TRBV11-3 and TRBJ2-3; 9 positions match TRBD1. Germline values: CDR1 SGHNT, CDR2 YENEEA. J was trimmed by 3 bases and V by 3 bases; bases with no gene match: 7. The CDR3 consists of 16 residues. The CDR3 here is CASSFDFGQGTDTQYF. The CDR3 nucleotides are TGTGCCAGCAGCTTCGACTTCGGACAGGGGACAGATACGCAGTATTTT.

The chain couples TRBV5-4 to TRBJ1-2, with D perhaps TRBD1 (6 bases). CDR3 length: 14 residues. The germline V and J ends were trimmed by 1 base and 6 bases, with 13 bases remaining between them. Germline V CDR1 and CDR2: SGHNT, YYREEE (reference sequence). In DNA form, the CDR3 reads TGTGCCAGCAGCTTGCAGGGGCTACGGGATGGCTACACCTTC. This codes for CASSLQGLRDGYTF.

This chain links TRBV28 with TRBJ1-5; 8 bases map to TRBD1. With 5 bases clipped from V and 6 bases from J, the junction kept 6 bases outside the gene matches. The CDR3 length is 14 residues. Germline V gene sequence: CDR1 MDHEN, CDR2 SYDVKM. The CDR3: CASSMGQEGQPQHF. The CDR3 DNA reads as TGTGCCAGCAGTATGGGACAGGAGGGTCAGCCCCAGCATTTT.

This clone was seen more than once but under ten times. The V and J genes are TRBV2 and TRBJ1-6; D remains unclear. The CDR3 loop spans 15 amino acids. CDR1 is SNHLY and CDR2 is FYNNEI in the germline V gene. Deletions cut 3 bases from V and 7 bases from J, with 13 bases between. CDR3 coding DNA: TGTGCCAGCAGTGATGAGGCGGCCAAGAATTCACCCCTCCACTTT. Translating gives CASSDEAAKNSPLHF.

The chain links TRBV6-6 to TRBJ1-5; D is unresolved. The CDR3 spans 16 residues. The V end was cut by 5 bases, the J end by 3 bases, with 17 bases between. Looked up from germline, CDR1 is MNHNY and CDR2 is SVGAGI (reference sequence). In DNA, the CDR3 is TGTGCCAGCAGTCCCGGACTTTTTAGTCACAATCAGCCCCAGCATTTT. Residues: CASSPGLFSHNQPQHF.

In DNA form, the CDR3 reads TGTGCCAGCAGCTCCCTCGGACGGGGAAGCACAGATACGCAGTATTTT. It yields the protein CASSSLGRGSTDTQYF. The gene calls are TRBV5-4 and TRBJ2-3; tentative D call: TRBD2 (5 bases). V was shortened by 3 bases and J by 0 bases, with 14 bases between the two germline ends. The germline V gene encodes CDR1 SGHNT and CDR2 YYREEE (reference sequence). The CDR3 covers 16 residues. The whole variable domain, filled in from reference TRBV5-4 and TRBJ2-3, reads ETGVTQSPTHLIKTRGQQVTLRCSSQSGHNTVSWYQQALGQGPQFIFQYYREEENGRGNFPPRFSGLQFPNYSSELNVNALELDDSALYLCASSSLGRGSTDTQYFGPGTRLTVL.

The CDR3 coding sequence is TGTGCCTGCAGAGGGGGTATCACTGAAGCTTTCTTT. Its translation is CACRGGITEAFF. The rearrangement links TRBV30 to TRBJ1-1; D is possibly TRBD1 (6 bases). Per the germline V gene, CDR1 is GTSNPN and CDR2 is SVGIG (reference sequence). Trimming took off 6 bases at V and 4 bases at J, with 12 bases between the two ends. The CDR3 is 12 residues long. Full variable domain (missing parts from reference TRBV30 and TRBJ1-1): SQTIHQWPATLVQPVGSPLSLECTVEGTSNPNLYWYRQAAGRGLQLLFYSVGIGQISSEVPQNLSASRPQDRQFILSSKKLLLSDSGFYLCACRGGITEAFFGQGTRLTVV.

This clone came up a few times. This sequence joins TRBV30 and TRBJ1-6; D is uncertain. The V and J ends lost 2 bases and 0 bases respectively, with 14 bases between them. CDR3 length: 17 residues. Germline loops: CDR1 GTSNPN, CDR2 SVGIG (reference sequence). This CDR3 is CAWSLMGRSSYNSPLHF. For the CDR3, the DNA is TGTGCCTGGAGTCTAATGGGGAGGAGCTCCTATAATTCACCCCTCCACTTT.

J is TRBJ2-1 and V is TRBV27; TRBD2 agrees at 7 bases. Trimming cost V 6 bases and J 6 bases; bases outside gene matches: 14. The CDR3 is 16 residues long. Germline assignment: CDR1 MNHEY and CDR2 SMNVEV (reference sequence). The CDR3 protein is CASRDHEGGLANEQFF. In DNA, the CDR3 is TGTGCCAGCAGAGACCACGAGGGAGGGCTTGCCAATGAGCAGTTCTTC.

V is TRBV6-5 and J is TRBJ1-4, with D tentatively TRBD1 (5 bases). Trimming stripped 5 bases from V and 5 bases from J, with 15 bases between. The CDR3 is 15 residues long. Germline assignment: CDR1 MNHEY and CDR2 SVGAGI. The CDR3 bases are TGTGCCAGCAGTAGTGGGGGGAGCAGAAATGAAAAACTGTTTTTT. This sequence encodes CASSSGGSRNEKLFF.

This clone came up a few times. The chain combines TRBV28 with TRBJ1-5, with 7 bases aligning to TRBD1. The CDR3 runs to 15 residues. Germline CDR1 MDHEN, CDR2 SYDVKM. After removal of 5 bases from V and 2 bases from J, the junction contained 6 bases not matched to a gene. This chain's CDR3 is CASSLQGRGNQPQHF. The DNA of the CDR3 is TGTGCCAGCAGTCTACAGGGGCGGGGCAATCAGCCCCAGCATTTT. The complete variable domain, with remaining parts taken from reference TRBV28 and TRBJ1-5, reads DVKVTQSSRYLVKRTGEKVFLECVQDMDHENMFWYRQDPGLGLRLIYFSYDVKMKEKGDIPEGYSVSREKKERFSLILESASTNQTSMYLCASSLQGRGNQPQHFGDGTRLSIL.